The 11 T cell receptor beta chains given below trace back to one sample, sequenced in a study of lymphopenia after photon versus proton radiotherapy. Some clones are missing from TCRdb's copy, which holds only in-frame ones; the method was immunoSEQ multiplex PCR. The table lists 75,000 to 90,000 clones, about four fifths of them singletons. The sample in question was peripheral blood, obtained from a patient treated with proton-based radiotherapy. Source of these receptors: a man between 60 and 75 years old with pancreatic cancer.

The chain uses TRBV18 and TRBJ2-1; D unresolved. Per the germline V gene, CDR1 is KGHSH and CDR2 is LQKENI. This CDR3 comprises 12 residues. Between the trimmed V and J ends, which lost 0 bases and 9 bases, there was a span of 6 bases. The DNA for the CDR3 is TGTGCCAGCTCACCACCCGGGCCTGAGCAGTTCTTC. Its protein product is CASSPPGPEQFF.

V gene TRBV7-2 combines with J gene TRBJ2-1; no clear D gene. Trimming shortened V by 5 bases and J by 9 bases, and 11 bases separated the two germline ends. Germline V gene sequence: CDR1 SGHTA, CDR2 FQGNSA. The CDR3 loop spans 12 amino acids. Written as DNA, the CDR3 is TGTGCCAGCAGCCCGAGGCTAATTGAGCAGTTCTTC. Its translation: CASSPRLIEQFF.

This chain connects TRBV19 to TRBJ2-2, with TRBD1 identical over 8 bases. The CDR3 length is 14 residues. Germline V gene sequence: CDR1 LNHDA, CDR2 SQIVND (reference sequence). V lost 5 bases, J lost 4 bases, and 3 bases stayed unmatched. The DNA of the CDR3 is TGTGCCAGTAGTGACAGGGGAATCACCGGGGAGCTGTTTTTT. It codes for CASSDRGITGELFF.

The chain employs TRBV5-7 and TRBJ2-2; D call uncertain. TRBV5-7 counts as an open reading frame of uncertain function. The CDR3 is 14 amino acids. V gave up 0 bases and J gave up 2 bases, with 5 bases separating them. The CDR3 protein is CASSLAPNTGELFF. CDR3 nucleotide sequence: TGTGCCAGCAGCTTGGCCCCTAACACCGGGGAGCTGTTTTTT.

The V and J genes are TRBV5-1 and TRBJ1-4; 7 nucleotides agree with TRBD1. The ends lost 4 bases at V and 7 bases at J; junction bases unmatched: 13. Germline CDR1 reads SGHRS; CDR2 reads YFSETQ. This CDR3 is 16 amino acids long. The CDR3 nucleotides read TGCGCCAGCAGCCTGCCCCAGGGGGTAATTGGTGAAAAACTGTTTTTT. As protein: CASSLPQGVIGEKLFF.

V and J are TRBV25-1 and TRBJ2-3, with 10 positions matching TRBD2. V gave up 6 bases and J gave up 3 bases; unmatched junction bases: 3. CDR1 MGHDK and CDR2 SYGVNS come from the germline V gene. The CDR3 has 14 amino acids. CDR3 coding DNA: TGTGCCAGCAGCCCACTAGCGGGAACAGATACGCAGTATTTT. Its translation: CASSPLAGTDTQYF.

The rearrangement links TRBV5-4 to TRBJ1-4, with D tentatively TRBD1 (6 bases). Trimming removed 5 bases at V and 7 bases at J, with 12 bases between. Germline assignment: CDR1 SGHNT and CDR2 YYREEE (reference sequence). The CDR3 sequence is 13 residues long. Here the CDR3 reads CASSPGTSEKLFF. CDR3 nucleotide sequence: TGTGCCAGCAGTCCCGGGACATCTGAAAAACTGTTTTTT.

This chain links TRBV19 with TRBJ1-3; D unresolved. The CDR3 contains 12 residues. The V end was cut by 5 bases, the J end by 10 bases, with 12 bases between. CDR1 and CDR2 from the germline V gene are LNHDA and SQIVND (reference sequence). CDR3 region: CASSGGSKTIYF. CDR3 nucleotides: TGTGCCAGTAGTGGAGGCTCAAAGACCATATATTTT.

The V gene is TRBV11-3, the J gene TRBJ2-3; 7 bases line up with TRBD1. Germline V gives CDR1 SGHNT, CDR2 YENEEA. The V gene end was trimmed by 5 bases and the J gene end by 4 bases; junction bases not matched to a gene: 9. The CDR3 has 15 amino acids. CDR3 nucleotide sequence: TGTGCCAGCAGCCCCCCAGGTACAGGGGCAGATACGCAGTATTTT. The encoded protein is CASSPPGTGADTQYF.

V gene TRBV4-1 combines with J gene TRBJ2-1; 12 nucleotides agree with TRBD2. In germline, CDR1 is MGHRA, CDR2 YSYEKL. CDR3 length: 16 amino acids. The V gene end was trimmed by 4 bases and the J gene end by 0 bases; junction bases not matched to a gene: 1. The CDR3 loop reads CASSPTSGSSYNEQFF. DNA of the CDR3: TGCGCCAGCAGCCCGACTAGCGGGAGCTCCTACAATGAGCAGTTCTTC.

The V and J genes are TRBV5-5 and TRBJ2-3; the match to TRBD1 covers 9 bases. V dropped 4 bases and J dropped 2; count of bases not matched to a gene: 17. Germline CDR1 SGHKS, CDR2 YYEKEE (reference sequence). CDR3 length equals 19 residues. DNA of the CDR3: TGTGCCAGCAGCCCTAGGTACAGGGACAGGGTGGTTTCCACAGATACGCAGTATTTT. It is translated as CASSPRYRDRVVSTDTQYF.